The entry that follows covers one TCR beta chain sequence. Its target is unknown. CDR3 length equals 14 residues. Between the trimmed V and J ends, which lost 2 bases and 6 bases, there was a span of 11 bases. CDR1 and CDR2 (germline): ENHRY, SYGVKD. The sample comes from a study of regulatory T cells in long-lasting Graves disease. Time point of the sample: newly diagnosed GD, antithyroid drugs for less than 3 months. The TCR library was prepared using RNA isolated from PBMCs. To make TCR beta libraries, researchers used iRepertoire HTBI primers and Arm-PCR of CDR3 regions. TCRdb recomputed calls from the multiplex PCR reads with MiXCR, one row per CDR3 protein. Of about 220,000 distinct CDR3 sequences detected, roughly 20% appear once; the ten largest clones hold about 11%. Study results and limitations: Newly diagnosed patients shared 850 to 1,000 public clonotypes; persistent patients shared some 2,600.

The same data also went into a second study, on T cells in Graves' hyperthyroidism and ophthalmopathy.

This receptor was obtained from a woman in her twenties or thirties with Graves disease. This specimen consisted of peripheral blood mononuclear cells (PBMCs), obtained at new diagnosis, from a patient treated with antithyroid drugs. The chain is built from TRBV10-3 and TRBJ2-4, with D perhaps TRBD1 or TRBD2 (5 bases each). CDR3 loop: CAISENRDGNIQYF. For the CDR3, the DNA is TGTGCCATCAGTGAGAACCGGGACGGAAACATTCAGTACTTC.